This TCR beta chain was retrieved from a study of blood T cell repertoires in COVID-19. Study in general: T cells, B-cell-depleted T cells, or PBMCs supplied cDNA or gDNA.

Method: immunoSEQ multiplex PCR; TCRdb's copy keeps in-frame clones and lacks some. The sample has tens of thousands of clones; 88% are singletons. The ends were cut back, 3 bases at V and 1 base at J, with 12 bases in the middle. The CDR3 is 16 amino acids. The germline CDR1 and CDR2 sequences are SGHTA and FQGNSA. The sequence was collected from a woman of 80 years or more with active COVID-19. J is TRBJ2-2 and V is TRBV7-2; possibly TRBD1 for D (5 bases). The sequencing input was peripheral blood. The CDR3 coding sequence is TGTGCCAGCAGCTTCCCAGGGATCGGGAACACCGGGGAGCTGTTTTTT. It codes for CASSFPGIGNTGELFF. Drawing the rest from reference TRBV7-2 and TRBJ2-2, the complete variable domain is GAGVSQSPSNKVTEKGKDVELRCDPISGHTALYWYRQSLGQGLEFLIYFQGNSAPDKSGLPSDRFSAERTGGSVSTLTIQRTQQEDSAVYLCASSFPGIGNTGELFFGEGSRLTVL.